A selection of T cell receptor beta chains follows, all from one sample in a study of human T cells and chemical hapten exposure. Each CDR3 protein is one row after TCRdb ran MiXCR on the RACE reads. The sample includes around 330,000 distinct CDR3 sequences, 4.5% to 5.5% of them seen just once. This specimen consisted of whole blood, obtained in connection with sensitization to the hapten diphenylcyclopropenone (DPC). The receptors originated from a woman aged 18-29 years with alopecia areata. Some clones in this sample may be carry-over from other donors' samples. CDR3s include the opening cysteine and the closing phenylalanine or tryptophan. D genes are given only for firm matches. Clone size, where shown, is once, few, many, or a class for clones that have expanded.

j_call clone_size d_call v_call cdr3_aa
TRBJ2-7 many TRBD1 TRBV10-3 CAITPTGDPRYEQYF
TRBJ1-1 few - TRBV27 CATQKPPRREAFF
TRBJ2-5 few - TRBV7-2 CASSLQQQETQYF
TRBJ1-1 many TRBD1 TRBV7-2 CASSLGQIDTEAFF
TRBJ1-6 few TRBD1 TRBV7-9 CASSLTRGLSPLHF
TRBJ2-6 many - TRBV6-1 CASNSGANVLTF
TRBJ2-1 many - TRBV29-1 CSAEQVPGGDEQFF
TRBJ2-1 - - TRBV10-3 CAISESGGRSNEQCF
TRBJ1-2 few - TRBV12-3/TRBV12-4 CASSLSRAGYTF
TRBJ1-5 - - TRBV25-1 CASRDRLSNQPQHF
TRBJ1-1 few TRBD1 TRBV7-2 CASSPWTGHPEAFF
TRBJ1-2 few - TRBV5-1 CASSLERTYGYTF
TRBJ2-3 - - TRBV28 CASSPLTSSDTQYF
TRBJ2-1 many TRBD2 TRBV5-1 CASKVSGGPGSEQFF
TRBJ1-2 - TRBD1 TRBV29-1 CSVGTGDYGYTF
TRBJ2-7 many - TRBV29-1 CSVMGGSYEQYF
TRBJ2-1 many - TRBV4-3 CASSQVHSANEQFF
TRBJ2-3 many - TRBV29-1 CSVEDRGGTDTQYF
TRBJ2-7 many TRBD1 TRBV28 CASIALTGPYEQYF
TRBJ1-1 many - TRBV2 CASSAGLLNTEAFF
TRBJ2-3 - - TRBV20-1 CSAREGASTDTQYF
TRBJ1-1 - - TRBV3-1 CASSPTGFEAFF
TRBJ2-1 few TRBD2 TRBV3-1 CATGGLAREQFF
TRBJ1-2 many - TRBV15 CATSRDQGTMVDYTF
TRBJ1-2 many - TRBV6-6 CASSYSRGNADGYTF
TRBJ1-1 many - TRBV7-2 CASSLVGDGEAFF
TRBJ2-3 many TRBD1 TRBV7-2 CASSRNRPGQGRTDTQYF
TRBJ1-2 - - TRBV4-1 CASSQEGTRMGLNYGYTF
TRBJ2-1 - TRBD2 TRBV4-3 CASSQDRRGYNEQFF
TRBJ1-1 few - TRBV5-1 CASKRRTENTEAFF
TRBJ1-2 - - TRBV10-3 CAISEAGGANYGYTF
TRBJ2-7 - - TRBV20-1 CSARGTYEQYF
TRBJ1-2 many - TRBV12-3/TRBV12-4 CASSLGSGIGYTF
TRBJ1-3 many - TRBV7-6 CASSLVGPGNTIYF
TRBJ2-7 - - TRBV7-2 CASSLAQGHEQYF
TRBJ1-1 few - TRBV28 CASIGAGNTEAFF
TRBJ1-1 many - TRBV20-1 CSARDFGALNTEAFF
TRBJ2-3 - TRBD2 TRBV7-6 CASSLRTSGGTRADTQYF
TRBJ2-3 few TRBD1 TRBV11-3 CASSLRQGIGDTQYF
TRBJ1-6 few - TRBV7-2 CASRESSYNSPLHF
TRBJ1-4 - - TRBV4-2 CASSQDRGTRKNEKLFF
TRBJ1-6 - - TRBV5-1 CASSAGVRGSPLHF
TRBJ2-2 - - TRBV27 CASSRGAGAEFGELFF
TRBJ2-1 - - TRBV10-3 CAISEENEQFF
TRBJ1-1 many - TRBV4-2 CASSLEPAAAKAFF
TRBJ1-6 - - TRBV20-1 CSARDYQLAYNSPLHF
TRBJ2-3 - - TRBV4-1 CASSRYYGVEGTDTQYF
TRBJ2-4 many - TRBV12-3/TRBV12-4 CASTPQIAKNIQYF
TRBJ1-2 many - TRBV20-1 CSARDNYGYTF
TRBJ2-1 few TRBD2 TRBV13 CASSVKGRDYVFNEQFF
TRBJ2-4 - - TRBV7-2 CASSLVGGRDIQYF
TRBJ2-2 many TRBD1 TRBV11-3 CASSGTGTGELFF
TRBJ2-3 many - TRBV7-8 CASSLDRQAGVADTQYF
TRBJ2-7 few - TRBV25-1 CASSELGPYEQYF
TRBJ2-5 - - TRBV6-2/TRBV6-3 CASSYSAGAVQETQYF
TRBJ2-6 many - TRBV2 CASSAGHSGANVLTF
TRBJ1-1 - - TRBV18 CASSPPGSGTEASF